Listed below are T cell receptor beta chains from one sample, sequenced in a study of blood T cell repertoires in COVID-19. The protocol was immunoSEQ multiplex PCR, while the TCRdb copy is restricted to in-frame clones and leaves out a portion. The table has around 200,000 clones, around 80% seen once; the top ten hold approximately 3%. Sequencing was done on a sample of peripheral blood. These receptors came from a woman older than 75 with active or convalescent COVID-19. The CDR3 runs from the conserved cysteine through the conserved F or W. The order of the fields is D gene, V gene, J gene, CDR3 length, clone size, CDR3 DNA, CDR3 protein. The D gene is left open where the match is weak. Clone size appears in some rows only: once, few, many, or a class for an expanded clone.

TRBD1	TRBV18	TRBJ2-3	14	once	TGTGCCAGCTCACCAGGACAGGTCCCAGATACGCAGTATTTT	CASSPGQVPDTQYF
-	TRBV19	TRBJ1-5	13	-	TGTGCCAGTAGTCCGGGGAACAATCAGCCCCAGCATTTT	CASSPGNNQPQHF
TRBD1	TRBV28	TRBJ2-3	16	-	TGTGCCAGCAGTGCACCGGGACAGGGAGGCCCAGATACGCAGTATTTT	CASSAPGQGGPDTQYF
TRBD1	TRBV20-1	TRBJ2-2	15	-	TGCAGTGCTAGTGGGGACAGGGGGCGCATCGGGGAGCTGTTTTTT	CSASGDRGRIGELFF
-	TRBV28	TRBJ1-2	17	-	TGTGCCAGCAGTTTCGTATATTTAGTCAGGGGCGTATATGGCTACACCTTC	CASSFVYLVRGVYGYTF
-	TRBV5-5	TRBJ1-5	14	-	TGTGCCAGCAGCTTGACAGAGAACAATCAGCCCCAGCATTTT	CASSLTENNQPQHF
-	TRBV7-3	TRBJ1-1	16	-	TGTGCCAGCAGCCCCAGGGCGGGGGCGGGGGACACTGAAGCTTTCTTT	CASSPRAGAGDTEAFF
-	TRBV5-5	TRBJ1-5	15	-	TGTGCCAGCAGCTTGAGAGAGGGGGATTATCAGCCCCAGCATTTT	CASSLREGDYQPQHF
-	TRBV29-1	TRBJ2-7	12	few	TGCAGCGTTGAGCAGTTCCCCTACGAGCAGTACTTC	CSVEQFPYEQYF
TRBD2	TRBV10-3	TRBJ2-2	17	-	TGTGCCATCAGTGACCCAAGCGGGGGGGCGAACACCGGGGAGCTGTTTTTT	CAISDPSGGANTGELFF
TRBD1	TRBV5-1	TRBJ1-1	15	-	TGCGCCAGCAGCGTCGACAGGGGCGGGAACACTGAAGCTTTCTTT	CASSVDRGGNTEAFF
-	TRBV11-3	TRBJ2-3	16	-	TGTGCCAGCAGCTTAGTTAGCGGAGCTAGCACAGATACGCAGTATTTT	CASSLVSGASTDTQYF
-	TRBV15	TRBJ2-2	13	-	TGTGCCACCAGCACTCGGGGTTCGGGGGAGCTGTTTTTT	CATSTRGSGELFF
TRBD1	TRBV6-5	TRBJ1-1	14	once	TGTGCCAGCAGTTATTACAGGGGGAACACTGAAGCTTTCTTT	CASSYYRGNTEAFF
-	TRBV9	TRBJ1-2	15	once	TGTGCCAGCAGCTCCGGCACAGCTGCTAACTATGGCTACACCTTC	CASSSGTAANYGYTF
-	TRBV6-1	TRBJ2-7	15	-	TGTGCCAGCAGTGAAGAGACAGGACTCTCCTACGAGCAGTACTTC	CASSEETGLSYEQYF
TRBD2	TRBV14	TRBJ2-5	16	-	TGTGCCAGCAGCCAAGCGAGACTAGCGGGGATAGAGACCCAGTACTTC	CASSQARLAGIETQYF
-	TRBV7-6	TRBJ1-1	11	-	TGTGCCAGCAGCCCCGGGAGGGGAGCTTTCTTT	CASSPGRGAFF
TRBD2	TRBV3-1/TRBV3-2	TRBJ2-5	15	-	TGTGCCAGCAGCCGGAGGCTGGGGGGGGAAGAGACCCAGTACTTC	CASSRRLGGEETQYF
-	TRBV5-1	TRBJ2-5	16	-	TGCGCCAGCAGCTACGACCTGCCAGGGGCTCAAGAGACCCAGTACTTC	CASSYDLPGAQETQYF
TRBD1	TRBV6-4	TRBJ1-2	14	few	TGTGCCAGCAGCCCACAGGGGCCAGGTGGTGGCTACACCTTC	CASSPQGPGGGYTF
-	TRBV5-6	TRBJ1-5	14	-	TGTGCCAGCAGCTTGAGAGGTTTCAATCAGCCCCAGCATTTT	CASSLRGFNQPQHF
TRBD2	TRBV9	TRBJ2-3	18	-	TGTGCCAGCAGCCCTACTACTAGCGGGGGAGATAGCACAGATACGCAGTATTTT	CASSPTTSGGDSTDTQYF
TRBD2	TRBV6-5	TRBJ2-1	14	-	TGTGCCAGCATCTCTAGCGGGGGGTACAATGAGCAGTTCTTC	CASISSGGYNEQFF
-	TRBV23-1	TRBJ2-7	14	-	TGCGCCAGCAGTCAAAAACAGGGTTCCTACGAGCAGTACTTC	CASSQKQGSYEQYF
-	TRBV25-1	TRBJ1-1	15	few	TGTGCCAGCAGTGGCCCCGGGGGGGGCTGGGCTGAAGCTTTCTTT	CASSGPGGGWAEAFF
-	TRBV5-1	TRBJ2-2	16	-	TGCGCCAGCAGCTTGGATATGTCGTCGAACACCGGGGAGCTGTTTTTT	CASSLDMSSNTGELFF
-	TRBV19	TRBJ1-2	13	once	TGTGCCAGTAGTATAGGAAGACTGGATGGCTACACCTTC	CASSIGRLDGYTF
TRBD1	TRBV5-1	TRBJ2-7	15	-	TGCGCCAGCAGCACGCAAGGGGACAGGGTGGACGAGCAGTACTTC	CASSTQGDRVDEQYF
TRBD1	TRBV3-1/TRBV3-2	TRBJ1-5	14	-	TGTGCCAGCAGCCAAGGACAGGGCGGTCAGCCCCAGCATTTT	CASSQGQGGQPQHF
-	TRBV6-1	TRBJ1-1	13	once	TGTGCCAGCAGTGAAGCAGGGGTCACTGAAGCTTTCTTT	CASSEAGVTEAFF
-	TRBV19	TRBJ1-1	14	-	TGTGCCAGTATCAGGGACATTCCCTACACTGAAGCTTTCTTT	CASIRDIPYTEAFF
-	TRBV28	TRBJ1-1	11	-	TGTGCCAGCACCCTCCCGGGGAAAGCTTTCTTT	CASTLPGKAFF
-	TRBV28	TRBJ2-2	14	-	TGTGCCAGCAGTTTCCCCGCGGCAGTTGGGGAGCTGTTTTTT	CASSFPAAVGELFF
TRBD1	TRBV5-1	TRBJ1-2	14	once	TGCGCCAGCAGGCCACAGGGGGCGTTGTATGGCTACACCTTC	CASRPQGALYGYTF
TRBD2	TRBV7-2	TRBJ2-3	18	-	TGTGCCAGCAGCTTAGCGTCACTAGCGGGGGGGCCCACAGATACGCAGTATTTT	CASSLASLAGGPTDTQYF
TRBD1	TRBV28	TRBJ1-6	12	-	TGTGCCAGCAGAGCAACAGGGGGCCCCCTCCACTTT	CASRATGGPLHF
-	TRBV18	TRBJ1-1	13	-	TGTGCCAGCTCACCTCTACAGGGCGAGGAAGCTTTCTTT	CASSPLQGEEAFF
-	TRBV27	TRBJ1-2	15	once	TGTGCCAGCAGCCCAGCCGGCGGGGTGGGCTATGGCTACACCTTC	CASSPAGGVGYGYTF
-	TRBV4-2	TRBJ1-3	14	many	TGTGCCAGCAGCCAAACCCGGGGGTTGACCACCATATATTTT	CASSQTRGLTTIYF
TRBD1	TRBV5-3	TRBJ2-3	16	-	TGTGCCAGAAGCATACCGGAGGACAGGGAACGAGATACGCAGTATTTT	CARSIPEDRERDTQYF
TRBD1	TRBV24-1	TRBJ1-2	16	-	TGTGCCACCAGTGACCGCGGACAGGGAAGGGATAGTGGCTACACCTTC	CATSDRGQGRDSGYTF